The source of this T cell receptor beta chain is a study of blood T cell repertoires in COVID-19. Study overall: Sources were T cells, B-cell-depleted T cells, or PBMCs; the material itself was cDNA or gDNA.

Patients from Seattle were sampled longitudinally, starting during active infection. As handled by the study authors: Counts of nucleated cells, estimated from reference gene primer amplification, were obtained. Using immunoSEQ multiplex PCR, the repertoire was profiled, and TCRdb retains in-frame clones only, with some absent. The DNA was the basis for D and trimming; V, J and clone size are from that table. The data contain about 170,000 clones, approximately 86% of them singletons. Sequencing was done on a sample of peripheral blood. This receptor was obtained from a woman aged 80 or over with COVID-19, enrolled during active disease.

CDR3 nucleotides: TGTGCCAGCAGCCTGGCCATTAACTATGGCTACACCTTC. As protein: CASSLAINYGYTF. The chain is built from TRBV3-1 (or the pseudogene TRBV3-2) and TRBJ1-2; D not resolved. The germline CDR1 and CDR2 sequences are LGHDT and YNNKEL (reference sequence). The length of the CDR3 is 13 residues. V was trimmed by 4 bases and J by 1 base, leaving 7 bases between them.